The 17 T cell receptor beta chains listed next were all sequenced from one sample in a study of T-cell reconstitution after alpha-beta-depleted transplantation in children. Unique molecular identifiers featured in how the TCRbeta library was prepared. TCRdb re-derived calls from the PCR reads in MiXCR, one entry per CDR3 protein. The data contain hundreds of thousands of distinct CDR3 sequences, over 9.5% of them singletons. The source was PBMCs, collected before TCRalphabeta/CD19-depleted stem cell transplant. These receptors all come from a boy in the first two years of life with acute myeloid leukemia, due to receive a stem cell transplant.

This clonotype was recorded at least ten times. CDR3 loop: CASSPAGLSRPNEQFF. The CDR3 DNA reads TGCGCCAGCAGCCCCGCGGGACTCTCAAGGCCCAATGAGCAGTTCTTC. The rearrangement joins TRBV5-1 to TRBJ2-1; D might be TRBD2 (6 bases). The V end was cut by 4 bases, the J end by 6 bases, with 20 bases between. The germline V gene has CDR1 SGHRS and CDR2 YFSETQ. There are 16 residues in the CDR3.

Many counts were recorded for this clonotype. The chain has TRBV10-3 and TRBJ2-7; perhaps D is TRBD1 or TRBD2 (5 bases each). V was trimmed by 4 bases and J by 1 base, leaving 11 bases between them. Germline V gene data show CDR1 as ENHRY and CDR2 as SYGVKD. This CDR3 comprises 14 residues. In DNA, the CDR3 is TGTGCCATCAGTGGGGGACCTGTTTCCTACGAGCAGTACTTC. This sequence encodes CAISGGPVSYEQYF.

This clonotype was detected ten times or more. The chain has TRBV28 and TRBJ1-1, with D hard to call. The CDR3 is 11 residues long. CDR1 and CDR2 from the germline V gene are MDHEN and SYDVKM. V gave up 4 bases and J gave up 6 bases, with 6 bases separating them. The DNA for the CDR3 is TGTGCCAGCAGTTCAGATTCTGAAGCTTTCTTT. Translated, it gives CASSSDSEAFF.

This clonotype occurred many times. The chain uses TRBV24-1 and TRBJ2-3; no definite D call. Trimming shortened V by 2 bases and J by 0 bases, and 14 bases separated the two germline ends. The CDR3 sequence is 17 residues long. Germline V gives CDR1 KGHDR, CDR2 SFDVKD. CDR3 sequence reads: CATSDSPSDASTDTQYF. In DNA form, the CDR3 reads TGTGCCACCAGTGATTCCCCCAGCGATGCTAGCACAGATACGCAGTATTTT.

This clonotype has a count of ten or more. The chain combines TRBV11-2 with TRBJ2-5, with a weak D call TRBD1 (6 bases). V was pared by 5 bases and J by 3 bases, with 22 bases between. The germline V gene has CDR1 SGHAT and CDR2 FQNNGV. This CDR3 comprises 17 residues. As DNA, the CDR3 is TGTGCCAGCAGCGTCTATCTGGTGGCAGGGGAGAAAGAGACCCAGTACTTC. This sequence encodes CASSVYLVAGEKETQYF.

This clonotype was seen many times. This chain uses TRBV7-8 with TRBJ2-7; D is ambiguous. This CDR3 region has 15 residues. Trimming took off 2 bases at V and 3 bases at J, with 14 bases between the two ends. Germline V CDR1 and CDR2: SGHVS, FQNEAQ. This chain's CDR3 is CASSLPRGRFYEQYF. CDR3 coding DNA: TGTGCCAGCAGCTTACCCCGCGGCAGATTCTACGAGCAGTACTTC.

This clonotype was observed a handful of times. The V gene is TRBV7-3, the J gene TRBJ2-3, with 9 bases matching TRBD2. Per the germline V gene, CDR1 is SGHTA and CDR2 is FQGTGA. This CDR3 contains 17 residues. Losses at the gene ends were 2 bases for V and 1 base for J; bases not matched to a gene: 7. CDR3 DNA sequence: TGTGCCAGCAGCTTATGGGGGACTAGCATAGGCACAGATACGCAGTATTTT. This gives the protein CASSLWGTSIGTDTQYF.

This clonotype was counted ten times or more. V gene TRBV11-2 combines with J gene TRBJ2-2; 7 positions agree with TRBD2. V dropped 1 base and J dropped 1; count of bases not matched to a gene: 3. The CDR3 is 16 residues long. CDR1 is SGHAT and CDR2 is FQNNGV in the germline V gene. Written as DNA, the CDR3 is TGTGCCAGCAGCTTAGTTCTAGCGGAGAACACCGGGGAGCTGTTTTTT. The encoded protein is CASSLVLAENTGELFF.

This clonotype was seen a single time. A read error may explain this, as a much larger clone is one base away. The J gene is TRBJ1-3, the V gene TRBV7-2, with D unresolved. Germline values: CDR1 SGHTA, CDR2 FQGNSA. This CDR3 is 15 amino acids long. V was cut by 4 bases and J by 3 bases, with 13 bases left in between. CDR3 region: CASSWTGPFGNTIYF. CDR3 nucleotide sequence: TGTGCCAGCAGCTGGACCGGGCCCTTTGGAAACACCATATATTTT.

This clonotype came up many times. The J gene is TRBJ2-5, the V gene TRBV5-1; tentatively, D is TRBD1 (6 bases). Germline CDR1 and CDR2: SGHRS and YFSETQ. Trimming pared 2 bases from V and 5 bases from J, leaving 13 bases between. The CDR3 has 14 amino acids. The CDR3, as DNA: TGCGCCAGCAGCTTCAGGGGAAGCAGGGAGACCCAGTACTTC. Translation: CASSFRGSRETQYF.

There are many counts of this clonotype. DNA for the CDR3: TGTGCCAGCAGCAAAGCCCTGGGATTATCGAACACTGAAGCTTTCTTT. Translation gives CASSKALGLSNTEAFF. This chain joins TRBV21-1 and TRBJ1-1. TRBV21-1 is shown as a pseudogene. The CDR3 has 16 amino acids.

This clonotype was seen ten or more times. This chain joins TRBV25-1 and TRBJ2-7; TRBD1 is a possible D gene (6 bases). With 3 bases removed from V and 2 bases from J, the gap between germline ends came to 14 bases. Germline V gene data show CDR1 as MGHDK and CDR2 as SYGVNS. The CDR3 has 15 residues. This CDR3 reads CASSDRQGFTYEQYF. Written as DNA, the CDR3 is TGTGCCAGCAGTGACAGGCAGGGGTTTACCTACGAGCAGTACTTC.

This clonotype was counted at least ten times. The V gene is TRBV12-3 or TRBV12-4, the J gene TRBJ1-2; D remains ambiguous. There are 12 residues in the CDR3. V was pared by 8 bases and J by 8 bases, with 15 bases between. This chain's CDR3 is CASYLSGTGYTF. Here the CDR3 DNA reads TGTGCCAGCTATCTGTCAGGAACCGGCTACACCTTC.

This clonotype was recorded many times. As DNA, the CDR3 is TGTGCCAGCAGCCACAAGATGAATGAGCAGTTCTTC. Translation: CASSHKMNEQFF. The chain carries TRBV11-2 and TRBJ2-1, with D unclear. This CDR3 comprises 12 residues. CDR1 is SGHAT, CDR2 FQNNGV, per germline. V lost 5 bases and J 7 bases, leaving 9 bases between the germline ends.

About this clonotype itself: A much larger clone lies one base from this, so it may be a read error. The chain joins TRBV24-1 to TRBJ2-1; TRBD1 matches at 7 bases. CDR1 is KGHDR and CDR2 is SFDVKD in the germline V gene. After removal of 4 bases from V and 0 bases from J, the junction contained 5 bases not matched to a gene. This CDR3 region has 16 residues. Here the CDR3 reads CATSERRGSSYNEQFF. CDR3 coding DNA: TGTGCCACCAGTGAGCGCAGGGGGAGCTCCTACAATGAGCAGTTCTTC.

This clonotype was recorded at least ten times. This rearrangement joins TRBV4-1 to TRBJ1-1; D may be TRBD1 (6 bases). V shed 1 base and J shed 6 bases, with 9 bases lying between them. The V gene's germline CDR1 is MGHRA and CDR2 YSYEKL. The CDR3 loop spans 13 amino acids. CDR3 residues: CASSQVPGAEAFF. CDR3 DNA sequence: TGCGCCAGCAGCCAAGTTCCAGGGGCTGAAGCTTTCTTT.

This clonotype was picked up one time. A much larger clone differs by one base, so this may be a read error. The chain recombines TRBV10-3 with TRBJ2-5, with unresolved D. With 0 bases removed from V and 5 bases from J, the gap between germline ends came to 13 bases. CDR1 is ENHRY and CDR2 is SYGVKD in the germline V gene. The CDR3 loop spans 15 amino acids. The CDR3 DNA reads as TGTGCCATCAGTGAGTCGATTACAGTGGGGGAGACCCAGTACTTC. Amino acid sequence: CAISESITVGETQYF.